A selection of T cell receptor beta chains follows, all from one sample in a study of control samples from healthy donors and cancer patients. The data were produced by immunoSEQ multiplex PCR, yet TCRdb's version contains in-frame clones alone and is incomplete. Of 140,000 to 150,000 clones in the sample, 80% to 95% are singletons; the top ten hold approximately 3%. The sample taken for sequencing was blood. The receptor set was obtained from a man aged 30 to 45 in good health. Both conserved end residues are part of each CDR3. A D gene is named only where the DNA matches it firmly. The listing skips clone size in some rows; elsewhere it reads once, few, many or a size class.

D: TRBD1
V: TRBV29-1
J: TRBJ1-2
size: .
DNA: TGCAGCGTAGCCGGGACAGGGGAAGTACATGGCTACACCTTC
CDR3: CSVAGTGEVHGYTF

D: TRBD2
V: TRBV7-2
J: TRBJ2-3
size: .
DNA: TGTGCCAGCAGCTTAGCGGCTAGCGGGGGGGGCACAGATACGCAGTATTTT
CDR3: CASSLAASGGGTDTQYF

D: .
V: TRBV12-3/TRBV12-4
J: TRBJ1-1
size: .
DNA: TGTGCCAGCAGTTTATACCGGTACACTGAAGCTTTCTTT
CDR3: CASSLYRYTEAFF

D: .
V: TRBV18
J: TRBJ1-6
size: .
DNA: TGTGCCAGCTCACTGGACGTCTATAATTCACCCCTCCACTTT
CDR3: CASSLDVYNSPLHF

D: TRBD2
V: TRBV27
J: TRBJ2-3
size: .
DNA: TGTGCCAGCAGTTTGGCGGGGGGGCTTGGAGATACGCAGTATTTT
CDR3: CASSLAGGLGDTQYF

D: .
V: TRBV3-1/TRBV3-2
J: TRBJ2-2
size: .
DNA: TGTGCCAGCAGACCGGGACCAAAAAACACCGGGGAGCTGTTTTTT
CDR3: CASRPGPKNTGELFF

D: .
V: TRBV19
J: TRBJ2-6
size: .
DNA: TGTGCCAGTAGTAAACTGGTCTCTGGGGCCAACGTCCTGACTTTC
CDR3: CASSKLVSGANVLTF

D: TRBD2
V: TRBV2
J: TRBJ2-7
size: .
DNA: TGTGCCAGCAGTGAAGCGCTTCGGGGGGGCCGGAGCGAGCAGTACTTC
CDR3: CASSEALRGGRSEQYF

D: .
V: TRBV12-3/TRBV12-4
J: TRBJ1-2
size: once
DNA: TGTGCCAGCAGTTACGGCTATGGCTACACCTTC
CDR3: CASSYGYGYTF

D: .
V: TRBV6-2/TRBV6-3
J: TRBJ2-1
size: .
DNA: TGTGCCAGCAGTTATGACGCGCACTTATACAATGAGCAGTTCTTC
CDR3: CASSYDAHLYNEQFF

D: .
V: TRBV24-1
J: TRBJ2-1
size: .
DNA: TGTGCCACCAGTGATTTGCCCCCGGGACAAAACAATGAGCAGTTCTTC
CDR3: CATSDLPPGQNNEQFF

D: .
V: TRBV27
J: TRBJ2-1
size: .
DNA: TGTGCCAGCAGTTGGGGGTACTCCCACAATGAGCAGTTCTTC
CDR3: CASSWGYSHNEQFF

D: .
V: TRBV29-1
J: TRBJ1-1
size: .
DNA: TGCAGCGTTGGGGTCCTCACTGAAGCTTTCTTT
CDR3: CSVGVLTEAFF

D: .
V: TRBV12-3/TRBV12-4
J: TRBJ1-1
size: .
DNA: TGTGCCAGCAGTTTAGAGAACACTGAAGCTTTCTTT
CDR3: CASSLENTEAFF

D: TRBD2
V: TRBV19
J: TRBJ2-1
size: .
DNA: TGTGCCAGTAGTATAGTAGCGGGGGGCTCCTACAATGAGCAGTTCTTC
CDR3: CASSIVAGGSYNEQFF

D: .
V: TRBV6-1
J: TRBJ1-5
size: .
DNA: TGTGCCAGCAGTGAATCGGTGGACGGTGGTCAGCCCCAGCATTTT
CDR3: CASSESVDGGQPQHF

D: .
V: TRBV7-6
J: TRBJ1-3
size: .
DNA: TGTGCCAGCAGCCCGACAGGCCAAGCTGGAAACACCATATATTTT
CDR3: CASSPTGQAGNTIYF

D: .
V: TRBV12-5
J: TRBJ1-2
size: .
DNA: TGTGCTAGTGGTTTCCTCCGGACAGATGGCTACACCTTC
CDR3: CASGFLRTDGYTF

D: .
V: TRBV19
J: TRBJ1-5
size: .
DNA: TGTGCCAGTAGTACCCAGGTTTATAGCAATCAGCCCCAGCATTTT
CDR3: CASSTQVYSNQPQHF

D: .
V: TRBV9
J: TRBJ2-3
size: .
DNA: TGTGCCAGCAGCCCCGGGACCTGGGTTAGCGATACGCAGTATTTT
CDR3: CASSPGTWVSDTQYF

D: TRBD2
V: TRBV29-1
J: TRBJ2-7
size: .
DNA: TGCAGCGTAACGGGACTAGCGGCGTACGAGCAGTACTTC
CDR3: CSVTGLAAYEQYF

D: TRBD2
V: TRBV11-2
J: TRBJ2-3
size: .
DNA: TGTGCCAGCAGCTTAGTTGCGGGGGGGAACGCAGATACGCAGTATTTT
CDR3: CASSLVAGGNADTQYF

D: .
V: TRBV19
J: TRBJ1-1
size: .
DNA: TGTGCCAGTAGTATCCTAAAGGGAACTGAAGCTTTCTTT
CDR3: CASSILKGTEAFF

D: .
V: TRBV7-9
J: TRBJ2-2
size: .
DNA: TGTGCCAGCAGCTTAGGTACCGGGGAGCTGTTTTTT
CDR3: CASSLGTGELFF

D: TRBD1
V: TRBV4-1
J: TRBJ1-2
size: .
DNA: TGCGCCAGCAGCCAAGATCTCTCCCAGGGGGCGAGGGGCTACACCTTC
CDR3: CASSQDLSQGARGYTF

D: .
V: TRBV6-5
J: TRBJ2-7
size: .
DNA: TGTGCCAGCAAACCCCACGGAGTTTCCTACGAGCAGTACTTC
CDR3: CASKPHGVSYEQYF

D: TRBD2
V: TRBV7-9
J: TRBJ2-1
size: .
DNA: TGTGCCAGCAGCTCCCCCAGACTAGCGGGGGATTTGAATGAGCAGTTCTTC
CDR3: CASSSPRLAGDLNEQFF

D: TRBD1
V: TRBV19
J: TRBJ2-6
size: medium-sized
DNA: TGTGCCAGTAGTTTCGGACAGGCCTCTGGGGCCAACGTCCTGACTTTC
CDR3: CASSFGQASGANVLTF

D: .
V: TRBV28
J: TRBJ1-6
size: .
DNA: TGTGCCAGCAGTTTGTCGGGGTTTAGGAATTCACCCCTCCACTTT
CDR3: CASSLSGFRNSPLHF